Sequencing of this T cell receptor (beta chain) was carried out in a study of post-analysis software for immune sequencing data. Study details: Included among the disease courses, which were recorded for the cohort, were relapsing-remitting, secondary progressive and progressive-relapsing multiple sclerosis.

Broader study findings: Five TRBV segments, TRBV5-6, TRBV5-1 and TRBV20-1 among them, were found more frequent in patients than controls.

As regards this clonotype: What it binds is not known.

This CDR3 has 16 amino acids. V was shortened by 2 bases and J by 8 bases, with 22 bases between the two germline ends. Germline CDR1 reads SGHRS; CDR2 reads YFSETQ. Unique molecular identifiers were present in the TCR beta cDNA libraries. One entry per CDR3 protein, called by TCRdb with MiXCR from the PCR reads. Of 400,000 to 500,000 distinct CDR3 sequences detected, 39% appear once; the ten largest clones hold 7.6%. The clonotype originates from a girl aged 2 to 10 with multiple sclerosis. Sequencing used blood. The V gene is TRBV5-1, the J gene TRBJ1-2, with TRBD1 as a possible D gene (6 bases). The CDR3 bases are TGCGCCAGCAGCTTAGACCCGACAGGCTACCCCGAAGGCTACACCTTC. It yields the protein CASSLDPTGYPEGYTF.